This TCR beta chain was observed in a study of blood T cell repertoires in COVID-19. TCRdb's copy holds only in-frame clones and misses some; the assay was immunoSEQ multiplex PCR. The sample has 140,000 or so clones, more than 65% seen once. The CDR3 is made up of 11 amino acids. V gave up 4 bases and J gave up 11 bases; unmatched junction bases: 5. The germline CDR1 and CDR2 sequences are SGHRS and YFSETQ. Sequencing was performed on peripheral blood. The chain combines TRBV5-1 with TRBJ1-1; 7 bases fit TRBD1. The sequence derives from a human donor in a cohort sampled during active COVID-19. The CDR3 is CASSETGSAFF. The CDR3 coding sequence is TGCGCCAGCAGCGAGACAGGGTCTGCTTTCTTT.